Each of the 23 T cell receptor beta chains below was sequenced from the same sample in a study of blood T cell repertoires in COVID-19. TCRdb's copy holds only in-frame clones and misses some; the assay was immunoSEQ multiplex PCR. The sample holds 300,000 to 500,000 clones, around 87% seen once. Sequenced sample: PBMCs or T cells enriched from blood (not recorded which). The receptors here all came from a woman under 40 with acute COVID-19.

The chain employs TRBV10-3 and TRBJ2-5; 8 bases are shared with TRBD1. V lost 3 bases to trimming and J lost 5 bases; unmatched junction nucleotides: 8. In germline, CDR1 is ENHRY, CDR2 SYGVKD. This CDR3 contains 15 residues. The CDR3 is CAISEVKTGEETQYF. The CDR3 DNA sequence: TGTGCCATCAGTGAAGTGAAGACAGGGGAGGAGACCCAGTACTTC.

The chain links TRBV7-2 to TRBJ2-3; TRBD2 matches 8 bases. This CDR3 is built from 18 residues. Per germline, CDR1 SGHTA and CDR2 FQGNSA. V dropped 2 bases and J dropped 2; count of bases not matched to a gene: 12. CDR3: CASSLSRGGPPLTDTQYF. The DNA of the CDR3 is TGTGCCAGCAGCTTAAGTCGCGGGGGGCCCCCTCTCACAGATACGCAGTATTTT. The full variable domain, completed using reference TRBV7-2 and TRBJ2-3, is GAGVSQSPSNKVTEKGKDVELRCDPISGHTALYWYRQSLGQGLEFLIYFQGNSAPDKSGLPSDRFSAERTGGSVSTLTIQRTQQEDSAVYLCASSLSRGGPPLTDTQYFGPGTRLTVL.

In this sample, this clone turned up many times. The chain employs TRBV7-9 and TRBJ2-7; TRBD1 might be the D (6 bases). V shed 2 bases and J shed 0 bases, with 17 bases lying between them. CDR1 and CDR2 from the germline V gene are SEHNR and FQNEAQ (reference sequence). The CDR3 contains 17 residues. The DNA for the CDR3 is TGTGCCAGCAGCTTATTCCCAGCGGACAGAAGCTCCTACGAGCAGTACTTC. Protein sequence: CASSLFPADRSSYEQYF.

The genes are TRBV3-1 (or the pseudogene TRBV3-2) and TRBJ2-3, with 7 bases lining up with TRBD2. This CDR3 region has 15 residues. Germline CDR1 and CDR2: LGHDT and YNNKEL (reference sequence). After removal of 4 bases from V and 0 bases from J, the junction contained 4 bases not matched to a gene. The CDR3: CASSRGGISTDTQYF. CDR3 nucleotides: TGTGCCAGCAGCCGGGGGGGTATTAGCACAGATACGCAGTATTTT.

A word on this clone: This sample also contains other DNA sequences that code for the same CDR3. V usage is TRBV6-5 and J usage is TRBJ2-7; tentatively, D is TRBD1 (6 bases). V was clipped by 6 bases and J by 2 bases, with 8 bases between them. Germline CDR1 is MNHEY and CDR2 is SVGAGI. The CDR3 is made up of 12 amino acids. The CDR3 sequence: CASRDRTYEQYF. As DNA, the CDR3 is TGTGCCAGCAGGGACAGAACCTACGAGCAGTACTTC.

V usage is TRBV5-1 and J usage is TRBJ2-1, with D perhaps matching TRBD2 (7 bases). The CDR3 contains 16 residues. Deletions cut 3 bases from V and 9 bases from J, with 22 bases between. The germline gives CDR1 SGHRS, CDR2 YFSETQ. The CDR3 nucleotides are TGCGCCAGCAGCTCTAACTTAGGGGGGGCACTCAGTGAGCAGTTCTTC. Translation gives CASSSNLGGALSEQFF.

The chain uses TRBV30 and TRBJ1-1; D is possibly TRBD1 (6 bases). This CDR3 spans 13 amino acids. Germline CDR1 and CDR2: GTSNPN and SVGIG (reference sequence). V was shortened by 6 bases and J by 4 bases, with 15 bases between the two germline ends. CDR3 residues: CACLNRASTEAFF. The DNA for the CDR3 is TGTGCCTGCTTAAACAGGGCTTCCACTGAAGCTTTCTTT.

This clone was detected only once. The CDR3 DNA follows: TGTGCCAGCACCCCAAGGGGTCCAACTAATGAAAAACTGTTTTTT. It codes for CASTPRGPTNEKLFF. The chain is built from TRBV11-2 and TRBJ1-4; D is possibly TRBD1 (5 bases). Deletions cut 7 bases from V and 0 bases from J, with 12 bases between. This CDR3 is built from 15 residues. CDR1 is SGHAT and CDR2 is FQNNGV in the germline V gene.

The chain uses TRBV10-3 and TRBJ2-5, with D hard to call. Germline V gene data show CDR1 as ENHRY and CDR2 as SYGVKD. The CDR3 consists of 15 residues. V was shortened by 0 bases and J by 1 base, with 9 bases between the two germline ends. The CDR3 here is CAISESTGGQETQYF. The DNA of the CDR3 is TGTGCCATCAGTGAGTCGACCGGCGGCCAAGAGACCCAGTACTTC.

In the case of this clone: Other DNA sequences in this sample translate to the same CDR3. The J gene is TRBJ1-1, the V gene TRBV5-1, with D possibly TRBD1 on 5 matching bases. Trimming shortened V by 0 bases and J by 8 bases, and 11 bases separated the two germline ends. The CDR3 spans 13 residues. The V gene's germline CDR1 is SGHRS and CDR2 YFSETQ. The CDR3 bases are TGCGCCAGCAGCTTGGAAGGAGGGGCAGAAGCTTTCTTT. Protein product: CASSLEGGAEAFF.

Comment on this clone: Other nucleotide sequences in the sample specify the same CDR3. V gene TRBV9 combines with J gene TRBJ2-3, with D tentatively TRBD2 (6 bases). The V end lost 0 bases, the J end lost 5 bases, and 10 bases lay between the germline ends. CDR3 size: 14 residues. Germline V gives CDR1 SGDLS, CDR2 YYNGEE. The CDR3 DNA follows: TGTGCCAGCAGCGTAGGTGGGGGAGGAGATACGCAGTATTTT. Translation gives CASSVGGGGDTQYF. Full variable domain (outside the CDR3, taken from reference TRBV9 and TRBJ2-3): DSGVTQTPKHLITATGQRVTLRCSPRSGDLSVYWYQQSLDQGLQFLIQYYNGEERAKGNILERFSAQQFPDLHSELNLSSLELGDSALYFCASSVGGGGDTQYFGPGTRLTVL.

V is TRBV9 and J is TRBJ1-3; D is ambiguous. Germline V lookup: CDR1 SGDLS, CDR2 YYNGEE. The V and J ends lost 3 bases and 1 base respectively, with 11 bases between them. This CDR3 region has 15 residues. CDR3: CASSASGSSGNTIYF. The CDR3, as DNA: TGTGCCAGCAGCGCCTCCGGGAGTTCTGGAAACACCATATATTTT.

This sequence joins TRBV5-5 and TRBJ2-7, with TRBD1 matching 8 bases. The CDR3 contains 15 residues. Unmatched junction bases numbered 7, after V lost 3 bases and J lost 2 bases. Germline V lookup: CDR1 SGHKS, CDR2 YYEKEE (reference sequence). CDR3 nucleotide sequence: TGTGCCAGCAGCTACCGGACAGGGAACCCCTACGAGCAGTACTTC. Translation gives CASSYRTGNPYEQYF.

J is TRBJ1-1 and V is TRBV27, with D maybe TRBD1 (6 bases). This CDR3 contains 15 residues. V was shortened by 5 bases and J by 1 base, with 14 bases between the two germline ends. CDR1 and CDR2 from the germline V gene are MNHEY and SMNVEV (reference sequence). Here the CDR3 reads CASSTQGHPNTEAFF. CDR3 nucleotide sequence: TGTGCCAGCAGTACCCAGGGACACCCGAACACTGAAGCTTTCTTT.

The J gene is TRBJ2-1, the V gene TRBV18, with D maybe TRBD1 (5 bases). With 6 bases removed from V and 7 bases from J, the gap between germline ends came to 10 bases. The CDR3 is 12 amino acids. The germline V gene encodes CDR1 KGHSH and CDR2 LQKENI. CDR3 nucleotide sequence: TGTGCCAGCTCCCCCAAGGGGAATGAGCAGTTCTTC. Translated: CASSPKGNEQFF. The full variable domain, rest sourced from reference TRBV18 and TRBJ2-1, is NAGVMQNPRHLVRRRGQEARLRCSPMKGHSHVYWYRQLPEEGLKFMVYLQKENIIDESGMPKERFSAEFPKEGPSILRIQQVVRGDSAAYFCASSPKGNEQFFGPGTRLTVL.

The CDR3 loop reads CASSQAPTSGGTDTQYF. The CDR3, as DNA: TGCGCCAGCAGCCAAGCTCCTACTAGCGGGGGCACAGATACGCAGTATTTT. The rearrangement links TRBV4-3 to TRBJ2-3, with TRBD2 matching 10 bases. Germline V gives CDR1 LGHNA, CDR2 YSLEER. V lost 1 base, J lost 1 base, and 5 bases stayed unmatched. This CDR3 has 17 amino acids.

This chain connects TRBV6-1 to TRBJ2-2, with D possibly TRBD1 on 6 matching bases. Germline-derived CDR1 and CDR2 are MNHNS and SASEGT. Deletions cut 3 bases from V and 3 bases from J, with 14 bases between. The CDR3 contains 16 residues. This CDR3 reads CASSDSTGLDTGELFF. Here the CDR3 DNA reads TGTGCCAGCAGTGATAGTACAGGGTTGGACACCGGGGAGCTGTTTTTT.

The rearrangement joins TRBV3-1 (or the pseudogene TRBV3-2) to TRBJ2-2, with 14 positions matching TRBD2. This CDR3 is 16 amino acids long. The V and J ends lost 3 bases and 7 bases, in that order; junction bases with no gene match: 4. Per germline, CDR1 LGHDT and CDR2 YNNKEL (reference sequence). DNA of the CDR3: TGTGCCAGCAGCCAGGGGACTAGCGGGGGCGGCGGGGAGCTGTTTTTT. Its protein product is CASSQGTSGGGGELFF.

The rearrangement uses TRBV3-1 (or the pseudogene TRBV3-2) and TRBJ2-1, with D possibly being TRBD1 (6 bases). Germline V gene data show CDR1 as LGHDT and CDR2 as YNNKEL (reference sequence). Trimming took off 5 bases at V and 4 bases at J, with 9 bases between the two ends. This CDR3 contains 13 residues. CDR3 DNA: TGTGCCAGCAGCACGGGGACATACAATGAGCAGTTCTTC. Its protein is CASSTGTYNEQFF.

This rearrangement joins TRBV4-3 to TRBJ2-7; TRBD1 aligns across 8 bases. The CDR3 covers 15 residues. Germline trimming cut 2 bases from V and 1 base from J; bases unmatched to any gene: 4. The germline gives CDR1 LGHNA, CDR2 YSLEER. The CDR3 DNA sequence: TGCGCCAGCAGCCAAAGGACAGGGCTTTCCTACGAGCAGTACTTC. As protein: CASSQRTGLSYEQYF.

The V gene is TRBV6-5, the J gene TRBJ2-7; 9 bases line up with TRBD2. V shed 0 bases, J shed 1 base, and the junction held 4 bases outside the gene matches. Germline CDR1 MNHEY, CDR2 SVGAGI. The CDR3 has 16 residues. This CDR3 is CASSYSAGGDSYEQYF. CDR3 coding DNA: TGTGCCAGCAGTTACTCGGCGGGGGGGGATTCCTACGAGCAGTACTTC.

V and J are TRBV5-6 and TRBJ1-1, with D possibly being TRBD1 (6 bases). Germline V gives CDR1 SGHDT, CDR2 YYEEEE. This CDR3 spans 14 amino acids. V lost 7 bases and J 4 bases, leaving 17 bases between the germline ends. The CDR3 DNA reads TGTGCCAGCTTACTCAGGGGCGCGTCCACTGAAGCTTTCTTT. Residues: CASLLRGASTEAFF.

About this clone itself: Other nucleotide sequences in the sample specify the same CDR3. Here the CDR3 DNA reads TGCGCCAGCAGCCCCGGGACAGGTGTGTACGAGCAGTACTTC. It encodes CASSPGTGVYEQYF. The chain combines TRBV5-1 with TRBJ2-7; TRBD1 matches at 8 bases. Germline V gives CDR1 SGHRS, CDR2 YFSETQ. Trimming cost V 4 bases and J 4 bases; bases outside gene matches: 7. The CDR3 totals 14 residues.